This is a list of T cell receptor beta chains from one sample in a study of blood T cell repertoires in COVID-19. The protocol was immunoSEQ multiplex PCR, while the TCRdb copy is restricted to in-frame clones and leaves out a portion. Of about 310,000 clones in the sample, around 86% were seen once. The sample taken for sequencing was peripheral blood. The receptors stem from a man in his fifties with active or convalescent COVID-19. The CDR3 runs from the conserved cysteine through the conserved F or W. The order of the fields is D gene, V gene, clone size, J gene, CDR3 protein, CDR3 DNA. The D gene is left open where the match is weak. Rows may omit the clone size; those that give it use once, few, many or a size class.

.	TRBV7-2	.	TRBJ2-6	CASSLRGPGGLGANVLTF	TGTGCCAGCAGCTTAAGGGGCCCCGGGGGTCTGGGGGCCAACGTCCTGACTTTC
.	TRBV5-5	.	TRBJ1-1	CASSLDLGAGNTEAFF	TGTGCCAGCAGCTTGGACCTGGGGGCGGGCAACACTGAAGCTTTCTTT
TRBD1	TRBV6-5	.	TRBJ1-2	CASSLDRGYGYTF	TGTGCCAGCAGTCTAGACAGGGGCTATGGCTACACCTTC
.	TRBV2	.	TRBJ1-5	CASSESAGQYGNQPQHF	TGTGCCAGCAGTGAATCGGCAGGCCAATATGGCAATCAGCCCCAGCATTTT
TRBD1	TRBV12-5	.	TRBJ1-2	CASGLGTGDYGYTF	TGTGCTAGTGGTTTGGGGACAGGCGACTATGGCTACACCTTC
.	TRBV6-1	.	TRBJ2-3	CASSDQRGTDTQYF	TGTGCCAGCAGTGATCAACGGGGCACAGATACGCAGTATTTT
TRBD1	TRBV7-6	.	TRBJ1-3	CASSLGQGLSGNTIYF	TGTGCCAGCAGCTTAGGACAGGGACTCTCTGGAAACACCATATATTTT
TRBD2	TRBV7-2	.	TRBJ2-5	CASSLSSSGGQETQYF	TGTGCCAGCAGCTTAAGTTCTAGCGGGGGGCAAGAGACCCAGTACTTC
.	TRBV19	once	TRBJ1-5	CASSMRVGAGQPQHF	TGTGCCAGTAGTATGAGGGTGGGGGCAGGTCAGCCCCAGCATTTT
TRBD2	TRBV2	.	TRBJ2-5	CASSDAALAGAPGETQYF	TGTGCCAGCAGTGACGCGGCGTTAGCGGGAGCCCCGGGAGAGACCCAGTACTTC
TRBD1	TRBV19	.	TRBJ2-5	CASSMGQAYKTQYF	TGTGCCAGTAGTATGGGACAGGCTTACAAGACCCAGTACTTC
TRBD1	TRBV9	.	TRBJ2-6	CASGRDRDTGANVLTF	TGTGCCAGCGGCCGGGACAGGGATACTGGGGCCAACGTCCTGACTTTC
.	TRBV28	.	TRBJ1-4	CASTRGEAGQFF	TGTGCCAGCACCCGAGGGGAGGCAGGGCAGTTTTTT
TRBD1	TRBV12-3/TRBV12-4	.	TRBJ2-1	CASIRQGYNEQFF	TGTGCCAGCATTAGACAGGGGTACAATGAGCAGTTCTTC
TRBD1	TRBV7-9	once	TRBJ1-5	CASSSQGADSNQPQHF	TGTGCCAGCAGCTCACAGGGGGCGGATAGCAATCAGCCCCAGCATTTT
.	TRBV6-2/TRBV6-3	few	TRBJ1-1	CASSYPGLPNTEAFF	TGTGCCAGCAGTTACCCGGGACTGCCGAACACTGAAGCTTTCTTT
.	TRBV6-5	once	TRBJ2-3	CASSYSRGRDTQYF	TGTGCCAGCAGTTACTCCCGAGGGCGAGATACGCAGTATTTT
.	TRBV29-1	.	TRBJ1-1	CSVEDRGRNTEAFF	TGCAGCGTTGAAGATCGCGGGAGGAACACTGAAGCTTTCTTT
TRBD1	TRBV28	.	TRBJ1-2	CASSLRGQEGGYTF	TGTGCCAGCAGTTTAAGGGGACAGGAGGGGGGCTACACCTTC